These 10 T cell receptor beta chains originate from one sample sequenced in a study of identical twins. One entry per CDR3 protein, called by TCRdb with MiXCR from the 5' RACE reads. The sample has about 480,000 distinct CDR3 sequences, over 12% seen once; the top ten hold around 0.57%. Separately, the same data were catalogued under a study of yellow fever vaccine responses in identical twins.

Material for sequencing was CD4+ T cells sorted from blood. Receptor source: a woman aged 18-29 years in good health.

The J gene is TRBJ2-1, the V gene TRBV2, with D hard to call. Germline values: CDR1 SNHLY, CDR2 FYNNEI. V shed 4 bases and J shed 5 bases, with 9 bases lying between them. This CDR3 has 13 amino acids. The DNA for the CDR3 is TGTGCCAGCAGTGTTTCGCCAGACAATGAGCAGTTCTTC. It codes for CASSVSPDNEQFF. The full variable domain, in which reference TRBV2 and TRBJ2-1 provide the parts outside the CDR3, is EPEVTQTPSHQVTQMGQEVILRCVPISNHLYFYWYRQILGQKVEFLVSFYNNEISEKSEIFDDQFSVERPDGSNFTLKIRSTKLEDSAMYFCASSVSPDNEQFFGPGTRLTVL.

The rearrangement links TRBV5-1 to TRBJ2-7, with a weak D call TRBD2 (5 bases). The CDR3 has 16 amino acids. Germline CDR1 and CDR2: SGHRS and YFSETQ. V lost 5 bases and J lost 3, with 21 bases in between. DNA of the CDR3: TGCGCCAGCAGATTGTCCTGGACGGCTAGCTACTACGAGCAGTACTTC. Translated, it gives CASRLSWTASYYEQYF.

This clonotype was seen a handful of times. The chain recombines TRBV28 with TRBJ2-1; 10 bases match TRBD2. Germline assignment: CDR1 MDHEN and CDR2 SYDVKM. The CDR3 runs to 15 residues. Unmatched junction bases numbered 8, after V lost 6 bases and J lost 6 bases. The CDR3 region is CASSVALAGVNEQFF. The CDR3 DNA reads TGTGCCAGCAGCGTGGCGCTAGCGGGAGTCAATGAGCAGTTCTTC.

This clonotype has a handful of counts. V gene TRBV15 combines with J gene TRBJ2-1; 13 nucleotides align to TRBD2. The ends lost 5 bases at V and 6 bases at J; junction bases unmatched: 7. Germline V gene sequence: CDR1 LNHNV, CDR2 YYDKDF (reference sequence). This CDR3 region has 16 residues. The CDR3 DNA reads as TGTGCCACCAGCGGCCGACTAGCGGGAGGTAGCAATGAGCAGTTCTTC. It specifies CATSGRLAGGSNEQFF.

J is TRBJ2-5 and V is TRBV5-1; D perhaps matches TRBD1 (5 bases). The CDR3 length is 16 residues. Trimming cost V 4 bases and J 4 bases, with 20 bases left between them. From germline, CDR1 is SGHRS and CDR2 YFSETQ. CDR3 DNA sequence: TGCGCCAGCAGCCAGACAGCCTTCTCGAGTGGAGAGACCCAGTACTTC. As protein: CASSQTAFSSGETQYF.

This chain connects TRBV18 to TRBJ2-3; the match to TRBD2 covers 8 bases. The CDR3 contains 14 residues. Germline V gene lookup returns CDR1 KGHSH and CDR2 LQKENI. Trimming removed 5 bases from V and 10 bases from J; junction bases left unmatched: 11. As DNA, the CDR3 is TGTGCCAGCTCAGGGAACGCGCCGGGACTAGCGCAGTATTTT. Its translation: CASSGNAPGLAQYF.

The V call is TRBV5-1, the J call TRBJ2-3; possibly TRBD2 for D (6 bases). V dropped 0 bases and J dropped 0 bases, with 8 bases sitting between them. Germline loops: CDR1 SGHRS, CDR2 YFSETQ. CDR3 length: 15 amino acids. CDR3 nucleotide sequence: TGCGCCAGCAGCTTGGAGAGCGGGAGCACAGATACGCAGTATTTT. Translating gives CASSLESGSTDTQYF.

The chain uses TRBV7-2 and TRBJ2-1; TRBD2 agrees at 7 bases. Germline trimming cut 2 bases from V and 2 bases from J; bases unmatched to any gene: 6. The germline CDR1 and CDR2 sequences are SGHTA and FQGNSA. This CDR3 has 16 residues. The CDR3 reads CASSLLGLAAYNEQFF. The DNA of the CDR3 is TGTGCCAGCAGCTTACTGGGGCTAGCGGCCTACAATGAGCAGTTCTTC.

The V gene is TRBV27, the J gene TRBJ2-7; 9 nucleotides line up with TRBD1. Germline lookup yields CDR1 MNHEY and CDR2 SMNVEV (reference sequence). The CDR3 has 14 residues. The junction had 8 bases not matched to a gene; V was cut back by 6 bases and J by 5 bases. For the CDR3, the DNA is TGTGCCAGCAGAAAAAACCGGGACAGGGACGAGCAGTACTTC. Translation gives CASRKNRDRDEQYF.

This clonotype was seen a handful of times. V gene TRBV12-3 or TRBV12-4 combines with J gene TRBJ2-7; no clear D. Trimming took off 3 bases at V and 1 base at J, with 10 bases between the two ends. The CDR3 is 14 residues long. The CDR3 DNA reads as TGTGCCAGCAGTTTGAGGCGTGGGTCCTACGAGCAGTACTTC. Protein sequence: CASSLRRGSYEQYF.